These 4 T cell receptor beta chains share one sample of origin, sequenced in a study of immune cell composition in non-small cell lung cancer. Assay used: immunoSEQ multiplex PCR; TCRdb lists only in-frame clones, some missing. Of around 8,000 clones in the sample, approximately 68% were seen once. The sequenced sample was lung tumor tissue. These receptors all come from a human donor with non-small cell lung cancer.

The rearrangement uses TRBV19 and TRBJ1-6, with D hard to call. The CDR3 totals 16 residues. V dropped 3 bases and J dropped 7 bases, with 16 bases sitting between them. Germline assignment: CDR1 LNHDA and CDR2 SQIVND (reference sequence). The CDR3 nucleotides are TGTGCCAGTAGTATGGCTTCCGGGAATTTCAATTCACCCCTCCACTTT. This sequence encodes CASSMASGNFNSPLHF.

The chain recombines TRBV2 with TRBJ1-2, with D maybe TRBD1 (6 bases). Germline V gene lookup returns CDR1 SNHLY and CDR2 FYNNEI. Trimming took 5 bases from V and 1 from J, leaving 11 bases between them. This CDR3 spans 14 amino acids. CDR3 nucleotides: TGTGCCAGCAGTCCTCGGACAGTTAACTATGGCTACACCTTC. Translated, it gives CASSPRTVNYGYTF.

The chain links TRBV6-5 to TRBJ2-1, with TRBD2 matching 12 bases. The CDR3 is made up of 15 amino acids. Unmatched junction bases numbered 3, after V lost 0 bases and J lost 9 bases. CDR1 and CDR2 from the germline V gene are MNHEY and SVGAGI. CDR3 loop: CASSYSLAGGGEQFF. Written as DNA, the CDR3 is TGTGCCAGCAGTTACTCGCTAGCGGGAGGGGGTGAGCAGTTCTTC.

The chain uses TRBV10-3 and TRBJ1-2, with 8 bases lining up with TRBD1. CDR1 and CDR2 from the germline V gene are ENHRY and SYGVKD. V gave up 4 bases and J gave up 8 bases; unmatched junction bases: 6. This CDR3 contains 13 residues. The DNA of the CDR3 is TGTGCCATCAGTGTTTCAGGGGGCGAAGGCTACACCTTC. Residues: CAISVSGGEGYTF.